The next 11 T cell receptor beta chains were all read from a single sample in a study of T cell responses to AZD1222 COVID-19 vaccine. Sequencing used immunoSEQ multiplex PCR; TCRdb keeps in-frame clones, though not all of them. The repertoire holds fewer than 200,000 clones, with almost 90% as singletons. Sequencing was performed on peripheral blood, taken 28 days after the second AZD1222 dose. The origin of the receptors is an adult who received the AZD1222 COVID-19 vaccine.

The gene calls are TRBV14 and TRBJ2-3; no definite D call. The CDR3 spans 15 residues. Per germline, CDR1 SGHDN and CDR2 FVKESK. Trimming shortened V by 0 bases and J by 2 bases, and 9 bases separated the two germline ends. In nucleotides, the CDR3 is TGTGCCAGCAGCCAAGATCGGCGGACCACAGATACGCAGTATTTT. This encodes CASSQDRRTTDTQYF. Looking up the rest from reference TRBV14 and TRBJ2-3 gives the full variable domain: EAGVTQFPSHSVIEKGQTVTLRCDPISGHDNLYWYRRVMGKEIKFLLHFVKESKQDESGMPNNRFLAERTGGTYSTLKVQPAELEDSGVYFCASSQDRRTTDTQYFGPGTRLTVL.

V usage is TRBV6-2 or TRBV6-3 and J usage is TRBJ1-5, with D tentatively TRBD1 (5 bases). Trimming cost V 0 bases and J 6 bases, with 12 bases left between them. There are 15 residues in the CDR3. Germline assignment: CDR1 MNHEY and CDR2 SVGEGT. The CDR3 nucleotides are TGTGCCAGCAGTTACTCCGGGGGTGGTGGTCAGCCCCAGCATTTT. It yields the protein CASSYSGGGGQPQHF.

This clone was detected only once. This CDR3 reads CASSPDRGGGYTF. The CDR3 bases are TGCGCCAGCAGCCCGGACAGGGGGGGCGGCTACACCTTC. V is TRBV5-1 and J is TRBJ1-2, with 10 positions matching TRBD1. CDR3 length: 13 amino acids. CDR1 is SGHRS and CDR2 is YFSETQ in the germline V gene. V trimming: 4 bases; J trimming: 8 bases; junction bases outside the gene matches: 5.

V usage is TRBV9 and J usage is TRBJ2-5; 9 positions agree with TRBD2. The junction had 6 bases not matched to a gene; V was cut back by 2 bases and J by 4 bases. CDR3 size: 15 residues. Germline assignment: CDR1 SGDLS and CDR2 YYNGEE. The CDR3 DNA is TGTGCCAGCAGCGTTGGGACTAGCCATGGAGAGACCCAGTACTTC. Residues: CASSVGTSHGETQYF.

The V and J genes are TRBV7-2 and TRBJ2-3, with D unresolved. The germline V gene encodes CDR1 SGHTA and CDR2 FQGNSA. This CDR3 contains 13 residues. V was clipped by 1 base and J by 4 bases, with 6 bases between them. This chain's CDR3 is CASSLEASDTQYF. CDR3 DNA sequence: TGTGCCAGCAGCTTAGAGGCCTCAGATACGCAGTATTTT.

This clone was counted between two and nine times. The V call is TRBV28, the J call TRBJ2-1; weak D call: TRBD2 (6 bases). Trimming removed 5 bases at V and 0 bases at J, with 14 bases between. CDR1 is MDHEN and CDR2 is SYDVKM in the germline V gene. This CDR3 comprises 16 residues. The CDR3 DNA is TGTGCCAGCAGTCGATTGGGGGGAAGCTCCTACAATGAGCAGTTCTTC. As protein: CASSRLGGSSYNEQFF.

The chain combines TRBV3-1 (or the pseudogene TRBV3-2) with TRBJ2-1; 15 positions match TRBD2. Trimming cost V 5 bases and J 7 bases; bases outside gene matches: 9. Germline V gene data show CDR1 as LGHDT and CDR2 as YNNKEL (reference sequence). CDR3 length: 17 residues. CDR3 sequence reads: CASSFETGTSGGNEQFF. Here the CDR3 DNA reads TGTGCCAGCAGCTTTGAAACCGGGACTAGCGGGGGGAATGAGCAGTTCTTC.

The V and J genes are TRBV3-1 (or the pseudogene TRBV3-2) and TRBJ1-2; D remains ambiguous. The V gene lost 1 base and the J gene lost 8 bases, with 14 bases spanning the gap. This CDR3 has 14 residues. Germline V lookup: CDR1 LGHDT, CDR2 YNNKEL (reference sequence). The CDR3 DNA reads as TGTGCCAGCAGCCAAGCCACAGCTACCGTCGGCTACACCTTC. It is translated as CASSQATATVGYTF.

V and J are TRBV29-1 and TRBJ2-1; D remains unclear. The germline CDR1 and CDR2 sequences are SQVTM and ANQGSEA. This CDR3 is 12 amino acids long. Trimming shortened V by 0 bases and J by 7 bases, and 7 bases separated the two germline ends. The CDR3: CSVEDPLNEQFF. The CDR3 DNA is TGCAGCGTTGAAGATCCTTTGAATGAGCAGTTCTTC.

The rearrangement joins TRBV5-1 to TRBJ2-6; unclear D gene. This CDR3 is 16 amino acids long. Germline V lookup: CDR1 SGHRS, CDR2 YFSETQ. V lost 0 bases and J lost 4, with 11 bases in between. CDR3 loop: CASSLAMGPGANVLTF. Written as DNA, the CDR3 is TGCGCCAGCAGCTTGGCCATGGGCCCCGGGGCCAACGTCCTGACTTTC. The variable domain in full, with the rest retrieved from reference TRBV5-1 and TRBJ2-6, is KAGVTQTPRYLIKTRGQQVTLSCSPISGHRSVSWYQQTPGQGLQFLFEYFSETQRNKGNFPGRFSGRQFSNSRSEMNVSTLELGDSALYLCASSLAMGPGANVLTFGAGSRLTVL.

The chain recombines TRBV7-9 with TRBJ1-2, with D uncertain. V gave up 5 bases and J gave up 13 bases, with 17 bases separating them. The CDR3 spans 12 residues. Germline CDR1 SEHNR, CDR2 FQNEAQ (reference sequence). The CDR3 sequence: CASSPAGKPGTF. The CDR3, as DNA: TGTGCCAGCAGCCCGGCGGGGAAGCCTGGCACCTTC.